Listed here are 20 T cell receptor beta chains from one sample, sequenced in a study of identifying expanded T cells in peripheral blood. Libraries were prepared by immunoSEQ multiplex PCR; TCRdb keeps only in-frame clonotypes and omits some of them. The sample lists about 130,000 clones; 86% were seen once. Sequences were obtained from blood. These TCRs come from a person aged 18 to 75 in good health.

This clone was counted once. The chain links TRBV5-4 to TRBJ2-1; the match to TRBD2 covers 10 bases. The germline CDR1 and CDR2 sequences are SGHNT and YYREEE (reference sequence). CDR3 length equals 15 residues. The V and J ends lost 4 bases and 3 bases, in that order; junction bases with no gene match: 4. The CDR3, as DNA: TGTGCCAGCAGCAATAGCGGGAGGTTCTACAATGAGCAGTTCTTC. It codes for CASSNSGRFYNEQFF.

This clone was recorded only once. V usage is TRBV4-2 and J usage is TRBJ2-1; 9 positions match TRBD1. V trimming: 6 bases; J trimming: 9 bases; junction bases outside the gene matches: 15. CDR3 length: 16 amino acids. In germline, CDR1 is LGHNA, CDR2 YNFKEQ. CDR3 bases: TGTGCCAGCAGTAAAACAGGGGGCAGCGGCCGCGCTGAGCAGTTCTTC. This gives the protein CASSKTGGSGRAEQFF.

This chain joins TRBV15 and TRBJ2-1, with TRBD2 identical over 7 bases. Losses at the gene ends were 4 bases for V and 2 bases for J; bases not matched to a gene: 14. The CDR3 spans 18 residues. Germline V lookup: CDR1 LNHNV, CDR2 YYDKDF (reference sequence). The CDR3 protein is CATSIGARGGSPYNEQFF. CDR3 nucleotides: TGTGCCACCAGCATTGGGGCCAGAGGCGGGAGTCCCTACAATGAGCAGTTCTTC.

The CDR3 region is CASSISSYEQYF. The CDR3 DNA is TGCGCCAGCAGCATATCCTCCTACGAGCAGTACTTC. The chain combines TRBV5-1 with TRBJ2-7; D is unclear. CDR1 is SGHRS, CDR2 YFSETQ, per germline. The CDR3 loop spans 12 amino acids. Trimming cost V 4 bases and J 0 bases, with 5 bases left between them.

In DNA form, the CDR3 reads TGTGCCAGTAGCCCTCCCGGGGAGCTGTTTTTT. It codes for CASSPPGELFF. The chain carries TRBV19 and TRBJ2-2; D gene uncertain. This CDR3 is built from 11 residues. The germline gives CDR1 LNHDA, CDR2 SQIVND (reference sequence). Trimming took off 6 bases at V and 6 bases at J, with 5 bases between the two ends. Filled out from reference TRBV19 and TRBJ2-2, the complete variable domain reads DGGITQSPKYLFRKEGQNVTLSCEQNLNHDAMYWYRQDPGQGLRLIYYSQIVNDFQKGDIAEGYSVSREKKESFPLTVTSAQKNPTAFYLCASSPPGELFFGEGSRLTVL.

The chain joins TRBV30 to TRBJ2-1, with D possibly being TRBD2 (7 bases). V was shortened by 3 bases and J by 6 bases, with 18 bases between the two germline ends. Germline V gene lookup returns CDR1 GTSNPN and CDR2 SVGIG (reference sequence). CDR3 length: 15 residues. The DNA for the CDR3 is TGTGCCTGGAGCCCCAAGGGGGGGGGCCTCAATGAGCAGTTCTTC. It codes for CAWSPKGGGLNEQFF.

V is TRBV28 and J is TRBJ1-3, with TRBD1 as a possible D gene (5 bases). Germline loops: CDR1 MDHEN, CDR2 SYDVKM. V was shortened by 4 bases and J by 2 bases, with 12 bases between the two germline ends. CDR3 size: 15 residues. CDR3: CASSSPQGTGNTIYF. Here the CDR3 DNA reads TGTGCCAGCAGTTCCCCCCAGGGTACTGGAAACACCATATATTTT.

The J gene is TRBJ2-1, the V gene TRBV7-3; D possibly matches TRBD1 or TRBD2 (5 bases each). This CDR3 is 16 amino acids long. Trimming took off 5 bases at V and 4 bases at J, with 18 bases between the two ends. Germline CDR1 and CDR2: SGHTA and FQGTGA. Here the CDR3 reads CASSDRTGGRYNEQFF. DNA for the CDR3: TGTGCCAGCAGCGACCGTACTGGGGGTCGGTACAATGAGCAGTTCTTC.

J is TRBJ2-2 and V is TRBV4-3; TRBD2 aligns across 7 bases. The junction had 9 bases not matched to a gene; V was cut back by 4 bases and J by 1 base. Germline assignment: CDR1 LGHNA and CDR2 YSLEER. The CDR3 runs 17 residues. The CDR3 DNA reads TGCGCCAGCAGCCTAGGGGAGGCTAGCGGGAACACCGGGGAGCTGTTTTTT. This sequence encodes CASSLGEASGNTGELFF.

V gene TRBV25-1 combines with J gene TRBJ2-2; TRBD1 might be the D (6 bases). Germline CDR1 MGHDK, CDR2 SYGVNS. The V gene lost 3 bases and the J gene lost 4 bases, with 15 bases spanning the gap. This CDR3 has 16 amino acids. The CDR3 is CASSEGAKAGTGELFF. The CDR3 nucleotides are TGTGCCAGCAGTGAGGGGGCCAAGGCGGGCACCGGGGAGCTGTTTTTT.

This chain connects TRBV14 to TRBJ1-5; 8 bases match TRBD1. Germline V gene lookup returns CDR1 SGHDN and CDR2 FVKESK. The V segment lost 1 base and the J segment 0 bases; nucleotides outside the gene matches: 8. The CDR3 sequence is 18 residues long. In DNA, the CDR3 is TGTGCCAGCAGCCAAGGGACAGGGCAACCTTATAGCAATCAGCCCCAGCATTTT. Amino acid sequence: CASSQGTGQPYSNQPQHF.

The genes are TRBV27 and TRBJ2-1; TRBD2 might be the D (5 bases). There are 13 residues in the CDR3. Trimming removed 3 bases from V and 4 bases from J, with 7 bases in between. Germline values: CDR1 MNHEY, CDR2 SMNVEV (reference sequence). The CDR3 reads CASSFGGYNEQFF. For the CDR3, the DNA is TGTGCCAGCAGTTTCGGCGGGTACAATGAGCAGTTCTTC.

The CDR3: CASSATAPGTGELFF. In DNA form, the CDR3 reads TGTGCCAGCAGCGCGACCGCGCCGGGCACCGGGGAGCTGTTTTTT. The chain has TRBV7-2 and TRBJ2-2; D gene uncertain. The CDR3 covers 15 residues. Per the germline V gene, CDR1 is SGHTA and CDR2 is FQGNSA. Between the trimmed V and J ends, which lost 5 bases and 4 bases, there was a span of 14 bases.

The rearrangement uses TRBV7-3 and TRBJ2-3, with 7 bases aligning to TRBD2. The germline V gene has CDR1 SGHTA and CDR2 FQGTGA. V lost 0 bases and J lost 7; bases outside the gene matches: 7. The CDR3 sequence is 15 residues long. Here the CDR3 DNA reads TGTGCCAGCAGCTTAACGGGGGGGACTATAAATACGCAGTATTTT. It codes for CASSLTGGTINTQYF.

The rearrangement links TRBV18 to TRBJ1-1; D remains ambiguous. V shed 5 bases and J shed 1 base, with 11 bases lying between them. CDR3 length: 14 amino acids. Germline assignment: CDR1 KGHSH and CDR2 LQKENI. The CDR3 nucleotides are TGTGCCAGCTCAGCCGACGCCAGGAACACTGAAGCTTTCTTT. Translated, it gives CASSADARNTEAFF.

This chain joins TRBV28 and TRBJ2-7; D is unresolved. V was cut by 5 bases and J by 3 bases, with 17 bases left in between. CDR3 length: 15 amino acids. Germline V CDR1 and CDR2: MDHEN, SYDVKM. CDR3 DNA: TGTGCCAGCAGTCCCAGATTCGTATTGCACTACGAGCAGTACTTC. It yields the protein CASSPRFVLHYEQYF.

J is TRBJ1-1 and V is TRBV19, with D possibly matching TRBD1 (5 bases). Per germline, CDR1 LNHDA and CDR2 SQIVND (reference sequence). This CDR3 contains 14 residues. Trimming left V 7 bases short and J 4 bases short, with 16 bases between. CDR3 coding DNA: TGTGCCAGTATGGGGAGGGGCCCCGCCACTGAAGCTTTCTTT. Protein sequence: CASMGRGPATEAFF.

CDR3 residues: CASSSTGGRPGELFF. CDR3 DNA sequence: TGTGCCAGCTCATCGACAGGGGGAAGACCCGGGGAGCTGTTTTTT. This chain links TRBV18 with TRBJ2-2; 9 bases fit TRBD1. CDR1 KGHSH and CDR2 LQKENI come from the germline V gene. The CDR3 is 15 residues long. V gave up 5 bases and J gave up 6 bases; unmatched junction bases: 7.

CDR3 sequence (DNA): TGTGCCAGCAGCGGAGGGACAGGGGGTAGCAATCAGCCCCAGCATTTT. Its protein is CASSGGTGGSNQPQHF. The J gene is TRBJ1-5, the V gene TRBV7-2; TRBD1 matches 11 bases. The CDR3 totals 16 residues. Germline lookup yields CDR1 SGHTA and CDR2 FQGNSA. J was trimmed by 0 bases and V by 5 bases; bases with no gene match: 3.

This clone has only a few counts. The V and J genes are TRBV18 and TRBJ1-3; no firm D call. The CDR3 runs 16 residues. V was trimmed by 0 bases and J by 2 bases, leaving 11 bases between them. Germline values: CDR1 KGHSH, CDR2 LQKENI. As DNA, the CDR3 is TGTGCCAGCTCACCACCGGAAGGGTACGCTGGAAACACCATATATTTT. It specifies CASSPPEGYAGNTIYF.